This entry concerns a single T cell receptor (beta chain). Using immunoSEQ multiplex PCR, the repertoire was profiled, and TCRdb retains in-frame clones only, with some absent. The sample gives about 39,000 clones, over 80% of which show up once; 26% is in the top ten. These data come from a study of T cell changes during pregnancy in multiple sclerosis. In germline, CDR1 is SGHVS, CDR2 FQNEAQ. This CDR3 has 17 amino acids. J gave up 4 bases and V 1 base, and 9 bases lay outside the gene matches. The sequence derives from a female donor with multiple sclerosis, enrolled in a pregnancy study. The chain joins TRBV7-8 to TRBJ2-1; 8 bases align to TRBD1. This sample comprised CD8+ T cells from peripheral blood mononuclear cells, obtained before pregnancy. The CDR3 region is CASSLERGQGYYNEQFF. Here the CDR3 DNA reads TGTGCCAGCAGCTTAGAACGAGGACAGGGATATTACAATGAGCAGTTCTTC.